Ten or more counts support the clone carrying this T cell receptor beta chain. Its antigen remains unknown. TCR beta libraries were built with iRepertoire HTBI primers and Arm-PCR of CDR3 regions. TCRdb re-analysed the multiplex PCR reads in MiXCR, keeping a single row per CDR3 protein. The sample includes fewer than 350,000 distinct CDR3 sequences, 18% of them seen just once. Noted time point: newly diagnosed GD, antithyroid drugs for less than 3 months. The authors made the TCR library using RNA they extracted from PBMCs. Graves' disease diagnoses followed American Thyroid Association guidelines. These data belong to a study of regulatory T cells in long-lasting Graves disease. Looking at the study overall: Those Graves' patients who were newly diagnosed had been on antithyroid drugs under 3 months. Notes on the study in general: Persistent patients shared more public clonotypes (2,741) than new patients (about 930).

This clonotype originated in a female donor with Graves disease. The starting material was peripheral blood mononuclear cells (PBMCs), obtained at new diagnosis, from a patient treated with antithyroid drugs.

DNA for the CDR3: TGTGCCTGGAGTGGGACTAGTAGGGCCTACAATGAGCAGTTCTTC. It yields the protein CAWSGTSRAYNEQFF. The chain links TRBV30 to TRBJ2-1, with 7 bases fitting TRBD2. Germline trimming cut 1 base from V and 2 bases from J; bases unmatched to any gene: 5. Per germline, CDR1 GTSNPN and CDR2 SVGIG (reference sequence). The length of the CDR3 is 15 residues.